Listed here is a single T cell receptor (beta chain). Its target is unknown. This entry is derived from a study of PD-1 blockade in classical Hodgkin lymphoma. Method: immunoSEQ multiplex PCR; TCRdb's copy keeps in-frame clones and lacks some. The repertoire holds over 20,000 clones, with about nine tenths as singletons. Every patient experienced relapse after autologous stem cell transplantation, and brentuximab vedotin exposure varied. The study's findings and limits: It was among complete responders that baseline diversity resembled that of newly diagnosed patients.

The V gene lost 4 bases and the J gene lost 0 bases, with 13 bases spanning the gap. Per germline, CDR1 MNHEY and CDR2 SVGAGI. CDR3 length equals 16 residues. This clonotype originated in a human donor with classical Hodgkin lymphoma. Here the sequenced sample was peripheral blood mononuclear cells (PBMCs), taken at baseline. This chain uses TRBV6-5 with TRBJ2-1; tentative D call: TRBD2 (6 bases). CDR3 loop: CASSFTGDLSYNEQFF. CDR3 nucleotide sequence: TGTGCCAGCAGTTTTACGGGGGATCTCTCCTACAATGAGCAGTTCTTC.